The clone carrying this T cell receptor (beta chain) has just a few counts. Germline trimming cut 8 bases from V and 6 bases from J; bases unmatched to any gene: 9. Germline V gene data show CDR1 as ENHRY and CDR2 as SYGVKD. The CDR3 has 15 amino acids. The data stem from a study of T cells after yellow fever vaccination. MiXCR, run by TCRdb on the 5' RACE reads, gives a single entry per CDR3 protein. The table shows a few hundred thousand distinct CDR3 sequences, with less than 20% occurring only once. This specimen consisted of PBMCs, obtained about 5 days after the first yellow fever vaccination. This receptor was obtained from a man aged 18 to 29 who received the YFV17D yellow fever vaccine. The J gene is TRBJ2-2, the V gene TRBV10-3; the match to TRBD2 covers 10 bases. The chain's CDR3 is CAIPQGAGGPGELFF. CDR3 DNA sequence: TGTGCCATCCCACAGGGAGCGGGGGGGCCCGGGGAGCTGTTTTTT.